A selection of T cell receptor beta chains follows, all from one sample in a study of blood T cell repertoires in COVID-19. Profiling relied on immunoSEQ multiplex PCR, and the TCRdb table lists in-frame clones only, not all of them. The sample includes approximately 180,000 clones, roughly 87% of them seen just once. Sequenced: PBMCs or T cells enriched from blood (not recorded which). All receptors come from a human donor with acute COVID-19. The donor label of this sample is uncertain. Each CDR3 is given with its conserved first and last residue. A D gene is named only where the DNA matches it firmly. Clone size is not always given. Where it is, it says once, few, many or a class for expanded clones.

d_call	clone_size	v_call	j_call	cdr3_nt	cdr3_aa
NA	NA	TRBV18	TRBJ1-2	TGTGCCAGCTCACCACCGGCAGGGGAAGACTATGGCTACACCTTC	CASSPPAGEDYGYTF
NA	NA	TRBV18	TRBJ2-7	TGTGCCAGCTCACCAGGGGGCGTTTACGAGCAGTACTTC	CASSPGGVYEQYF
NA	NA	TRBV19	TRBJ1-2	TGTGCCAGTAGCGAGGCCCCCTATTATGGCTACACCTTC	CASSEAPYYGYTF
TRBD1	few	TRBV2	TRBJ1-1	TGTGCCAGCAGGGGACAGAGAACGGTGAACACTGAAGCTTTCTTT	CASRGQRTVNTEAFF
NA	NA	TRBV10-3	TRBJ1-2	TGTGCCATCAGCACGGACAGAGCTAACTATGGCTACACCTTC	CAISTDRANYGYTF
TRBD1	NA	TRBV7-2	TRBJ1-5	TGTGCCAGCAGCCCACGGACAGGGCACACTCAGCCCCAGCATTTT	CASSPRTGHTQPQHF
NA	NA	TRBV19	TRBJ1-1	TGTGCCAGTAGTACCGGGGGGGGGAGCACTGAAGCTTTCTTT	CASSTGGGSTEAFF
NA	NA	TRBV6-2/TRBV6-3	TRBJ2-7	TGTGCCAGCAGACCTACAGGGAACTACGAGCAGTACTTC	CASRPTGNYEQYF
NA	NA	TRBV19	TRBJ1-1	TGTGCCAGTAGCTCACAGGATGGCTACACTGAAGCTTTCTTT	CASSSQDGYTEAFF
NA	NA	TRBV7-9	TRBJ2-3	TGTGCCAGGCGAGGACTCGGCGGGGCGGATACGCAGTATTTT	CARRGLGGADTQYF
NA	NA	TRBV18	TRBJ1-2	TGTGCCAGCTCAATAACCCAGGGAAACTATGGCTACACCTTC	CASSITQGNYGYTF
TRBD2	few	TRBV11-2	TRBJ2-1	TGTGCCAGCAGCTTAAGGACGGCGGGGGGCTACAATGAGCAGTTCTTC	CASSLRTAGGYNEQFF
TRBD2	NA	TRBV9	TRBJ2-2	TGTGCCAGCAGCGTAGAACTAGCGGGGGGTCAACCCGGGGAGCTGTTTTTT	CASSVELAGGQPGELFF
NA	NA	TRBV10-3	TRBJ1-5	TGTGCCATCAGTGAAGGAGGGCTTGGCAATCAGCCCCAGCATTTT	CAISEGGLGNQPQHF
TRBD2	once	TRBV9	TRBJ2-5	TGTGCCAGCAGCGTGGCGGGGGGTTCGGGTGAGACCCAGTACTTC	CASSVAGGSGETQYF
NA	NA	TRBV7-3	TRBJ1-1	TGTGCCAGCAGCTTAGGGACAAACACTGAAGCTTTCTTT	CASSLGTNTEAFF
NA	NA	TRBV27	TRBJ2-5	TGTGCCAGCAGTTCTGCAGGGTGGGAGACCCAGTACTTC	CASSSAGWETQYF
TRBD2	once	TRBV4-2	TRBJ2-2	TGTGCCAGCAGCCTTGGGACTAGCGGGGGGGCGGGCACCGGGGAGCTGTTTTTT	CASSLGTSGGAGTGELFF
NA	NA	TRBV7-3	TRBJ2-2	TGTGCCAGCAGCCCCGGTGTGAACACCGGGGAGCTGTTTTTT	CASSPGVNTGELFF
TRBD1	once	TRBV19	TRBJ1-1	TGTGCCAGTAGTACTACCGGGACAGTGAACACTGAAGCTTTCTTT	CASSTTGTVNTEAFF
NA	NA	TRBV2	TRBJ1-5	TGTGCCAGCAGTGAGTTCGGGGTTCAGCATTTT	CASSEFGVQHF
TRBD1	NA	TRBV3-1/TRBV3-2	TRBJ1-2	TGTGCCAGCAGCCAAGATGAACAGGGGAACACCTTC	CASSQDEQGNTF
NA	NA	TRBV19	TRBJ2-3	TGTGCCAGTAGTATCCCCCGTGCAGATACGCAGTATTTT	CASSIPRADTQYF
TRBD1	once	TRBV7-9	TRBJ2-3	TGTGCCAGCAGCACCCGACGGGACAGGGGGGTAGATACGCAGTATTTT	CASSTRRDRGVDTQYF
NA	NA	TRBV5-1	TRBJ1-1	TGCGCCAGCCGGGGATCTTCAGGGGTAGAGACTGAAGCTTTCTTT	CASRGSSGVETEAFF
NA	NA	TRBV4-1	TRBJ1-1	TGCGCCAGCAGCCAAGATCTCAGGGGCACTGAAGCTTTCTTT	CASSQDLRGTEAFF
TRBD2	NA	TRBV7-2	TRBJ2-1	TGTGCCAGCGTAGCGGGGGTTGGGAATGAGCAGTTCTTC	CASVAGVGNEQFF
TRBD2	NA	TRBV9	TRBJ2-3	TGTGCCAGCAGCGTAGTACCAGCGGGGGGCACAGATACGCAGTATTTT	CASSVVPAGGTDTQYF
NA	NA	TRBV9	TRBJ2-3	TGTGCCAGCAGCGTAGGGGCAAAAGATACGCAGTATTTT	CASSVGAKDTQYF
NA	once	TRBV4-3	TRBJ2-1	TGCGCCAGCAGCCACACTGGGGGGAATGAGCAGTTCTTC	CASSHTGGNEQFF
NA	NA	TRBV6-5	TRBJ1-1	TGTGCCAGCAGTTCCGACAGCCTTGAAGCTTTCTTT	CASSSDSLEAFF
TRBD1	NA	TRBV19	TRBJ1-2	TGTGCCAGTAGCGCCCTGACAGGGCTCTATGGCTACACCTTC	CASSALTGLYGYTF
NA	NA	TRBV13	TRBJ2-5	TGTGCCAGCAGCTTCAGGGAGACCCAGTACTTC	CASSFRETQYF
NA	NA	TRBV7-6	TRBJ2-1	TGTGCCAGCAGCTTAGCGAATACTGGTCTTTGGAATGAGCAGTTCTTC	CASSLANTGLWNEQFF
NA	few	TRBV10-3	TRBJ1-6	TGTGCCATCAGTGAGTCGACAAGCTCCTATAATTCACCCCTCCACTTT	CAISESTSSYNSPLHF
NA	NA	TRBV7-9	TRBJ1-6	TGTGCCAGCAGCGAGGCTCAGGGGACGTCACCCCTCCACTTT	CASSEAQGTSPLHF
NA	NA	TRBV4-1	TRBJ2-1	TGCGCCAGCAGCCAACCTCTCTCCGGTCCGTTCTTC	CASSQPLSGPFF
TRBD1	NA	TRBV4-1	TRBJ1-1	TGCGCCAGCAGCAAACGGGACAGGAACACTGAAGCTTTCTTT	CASSKRDRNTEAFF
TRBD1	NA	TRBV5-1	TRBJ2-7	TGCGCCAGCAGCATCAGACAGGGGCCCTACGAGCAGTACTTC	CASSIRQGPYEQYF
NA	NA	TRBV5-6	TRBJ1-2	TGTGCCAGCAGCTTGGTTGGGGGCTTAGGCTATGGCTACACCTTC	CASSLVGGLGYGYTF
TRBD1	NA	TRBV30	TRBJ2-5	TGTGCCTGGAGTGGGGGGCAGGGGGAAGAGACCCAGTACTTC	CAWSGGQGEETQYF
TRBD2	NA	TRBV4-1	TRBJ2-3	TGCGCCAGCAGCCAAGAAGCGTCTAGCGGGGGCGGGGTCGCAGATACGCAGTATTTT	CASSQEASSGGGVADTQYF
NA	NA	TRBV29-1	TRBJ1-2	TGCAGCGTTGATCGAGGGAGCTATGGCTACACCTTC	CSVDRGSYGYTF
TRBD2	NA	TRBV9	TRBJ2-5	TGTGCCAGCAGCGCAATAACTAGCGTGTACCAAGAGACCCAGTACTTC	CASSAITSVYQETQYF
NA	NA	TRBV6-2/TRBV6-3	TRBJ2-1	TGTGCCAGCAGTTACGGACAGAGATACAATGAGCAGTTCTTC	CASSYGQRYNEQFF
NA	NA	TRBV5-1	TRBJ1-1	TGCGCCAGCAGCTCCGGGTTGGACACTGAAGCTTTCTTT	CASSSGLDTEAFF
TRBD1	NA	TRBV7-9	TRBJ1-1	TGTGCCAGCAGCCCTACAGGGGGCAAGAACACTGAAGCTTTCTTT	CASSPTGGKNTEAFF
NA	NA	TRBV4-3	TRBJ2-4	TGCGCCAGCAGCCAAGATGGCGGGTCCATAGCCAAAAACATTCAGTACTTC	CASSQDGGSIAKNIQYF